The clone carrying this T cell receptor (beta chain) was picked up many times. What it binds is not known. In patients aged 18 to 65, hyperthyroidism was newly diagnosed, with duration under 2 months. Using 10 ml of fresh peripheral blood, PBMCs were prepared. The data derive from a study of T cells in Graves' hyperthyroidism and ophthalmopathy. Regarding the study as a whole: Ophthalmopathy and stable hyperthyroidism were told apart by a 13 V-J model.

TCR beta CDR3 sequences were amplified from RNA transcripts. Researchers ran a first-round RT-PCR on the TCR CDR3 using the HTBI primer set. TCRdb independently ran MiXCR on the multiplex PCR reads; one entry per CDR3 protein. The sample shows about 690,000 distinct CDR3 sequences, roughly 17% of them seen only once. Per germline, CDR1 MNHEY and CDR2 SVGEGT. The V segment lost 8 bases and the J segment 0 bases; nucleotides outside the gene matches: 7. This CDR3 spans 15 amino acids. This sequence joins TRBV6-2 or TRBV6-3 and TRBJ2-7; 10 bases map to TRBD1. The clonotype comes from a man aged 45-65 years with Graves' hyperthyroidism. Sequencing used blood. This CDR3 is CASHTGTGVSYEQYF. The DNA of the CDR3 is TGTGCCAGCCACACCGGGACAGGGGTCTCCTACGAGCAGTACTTC.